This T cell receptor (beta chain) was identified during a study of shared clonotypes between healthy human individuals. The CDR3 consists of 14 residues. V was clipped by 6 bases and J by 4 bases; unmatched bases: 4. Germline V gene lookup returns CDR1 LNHDA and CDR2 SQIVND (reference sequence). Method: immunoSEQ multiplex PCR; TCRdb's copy keeps in-frame clones and lacks some. This table holds about 2.3 million clones, about 90% found once. The sequence came from a man younger than 30 in good health. Some clones in this sample may be carry-over from other donors' samples. The source material was naive CD4+ T cells from PBMCs. The subset denotes: CD45RA+ positively selected. V gene TRBV19 combines with J gene TRBJ2-2; TRBD1 matches at 8 bases. CDR3 coding DNA: TGTGCCAGTAGCAACAGGGGGGTCACCGGGGAGCTGTTTTTT. This encodes CASSNRGVTGELFF.